Below, 20 T cell receptor beta chains from the same sample are listed, as sequenced in a study of control samples from healthy donors and cancer patients. Data came from immunoSEQ multiplex PCR; TCRdb stores just in-frame clones and leaves some out. The sample lists about 89,000 clones, around 85% seen once, with 2% to 2.5% in the top ten. Sequences were obtained from blood. The receptors derive from a woman between 35 and 50 years old in good health.

This clone was detected a few times. This chain joins TRBV6-5 and TRBJ1-5; D perhaps matches TRBD1 (6 bases). Trimming stripped 7 bases from V and 6 bases from J, with 16 bases between. The CDR3 runs to 14 residues. Germline V gene sequence: CDR1 MNHEY, CDR2 SVGAGI. CDR3 DNA: TGTGCCAGCATGCGGGGGGCGGACGGTCAGCCCCAGCATTTT. Translating gives CASMRGADGQPQHF.

This chain's CDR3 is CASSQEKQKYEQYF. As DNA, the CDR3 is TGTGCCAGCAGCCAAGAAAAACAGAAATACGAGCAGTACTTC. V usage is TRBV3-1 (or the pseudogene TRBV3-2) and J usage is TRBJ2-7; the D is unclear. V lost 0 bases to trimming and J lost 4 bases, with 10 bases between them. The V gene's germline CDR1 is LGHDT and CDR2 YNNKEL (reference sequence). This CDR3 comprises 14 residues.

This chain links TRBV6-5 with TRBJ1-3, with D hard to call. Germline values: CDR1 MNHEY, CDR2 SVGAGI. Trimming left V 8 bases short and J 2 bases short, with 7 bases between. The CDR3 is 12 residues long. CDR3 sequence: CASGKTGNTIYF. The CDR3 nucleotides are TGTGCCAGCGGCAAAACTGGAAACACCATATATTTT.

The genes are TRBV29-1 and TRBJ1-2; D unresolved. The CDR3 length is 14 residues. Trimming took 6 bases from V and 4 from J, leaving 18 bases between them. The germline V gene encodes CDR1 SQVTM and CDR2 ANQGSEA. CDR3 in amino acids: CSVSPKVGTYGYTF. The DNA for the CDR3 is TGCAGCGTGTCGCCTAAAGTTGGAACCTATGGCTACACCTTC.

The chain uses TRBV4-3 and TRBJ2-5; TRBD1 agrees at 9 bases. Germline trimming cut 0 bases from V and 4 bases from J; bases unmatched to any gene: 6. Germline lookup yields CDR1 LGHNA and CDR2 YSLEER. This CDR3 is 16 amino acids long. In nucleotides, the CDR3 is TGCGCCAGCAGCCAAGATTCCCCGGGACAGGGAGAGACCCAGTACTTC. Its translation: CASSQDSPGQGETQYF.

The chain carries TRBV6-1 and TRBJ2-3, with TRBD1 matching over 9 bases. Losses at the gene ends were 3 bases for V and 4 bases for J; bases not matched to a gene: 2. Germline V gene data show CDR1 as MNHNS and CDR2 as SASEGT. The CDR3 sequence is 14 residues long. The CDR3 nucleotides are TGTGCCAGCAGTGAGACAGGGGGATCAGATACGCAGTATTTT. Protein product: CASSETGGSDTQYF.

This chain uses TRBV2 with TRBJ1-1; weak D call: TRBD1 (5 bases). Germline CDR1 reads SNHLY; CDR2 reads FYNNEI. This CDR3 contains 13 residues. V lost 8 bases and J 1 base, leaving 11 bases between the germline ends. DNA for the CDR3: TGTGCCAGCCAGGGTGAGGGGAACACTGAAGCTTTCTTT. Residues: CASQGEGNTEAFF.

This CDR3 reads CATSRGQGDTQYF. The DNA of the CDR3 is TGTGCCACCAGCAGAGGACAGGGGGATACGCAGTATTTT. The gene calls are TRBV15 and TRBJ2-3, with 8 nucleotides matching TRBD1. The CDR3 extends over 13 amino acids. J was trimmed by 6 bases and V by 1 base; bases with no gene match: 0. Per the germline V gene, CDR1 is LNHNV and CDR2 is YYDKDF (reference sequence).

This chain uses TRBV21-1 with TRBJ2-7; TRBD1 is the table's D call, not checked against the DNA. TRBV21-1 is classified as a pseudogene. The length of the CDR3 is 13 residues. The DNA for the CDR3 is TGTGCCAGCAGCAAGTCAGGGGGTCACGAGCAGTACTTC. It translates to CASSKSGGHEQYF.

In regard to this clone: The sample carries other DNA sequences with the same CDR3. The chain combines TRBV9 with TRBJ1-5; D is ambiguous. Trimming stripped 4 bases from V and 1 base from J, with 12 bases between. Germline V gene data show CDR1 as SGDLS and CDR2 as YYNGEE. The CDR3 spans 15 residues. Written as DNA, the CDR3 is TGTGCCAGCAGCCCAAGGGAAGGGAGCAATCAGCCCCAGCATTTT. Amino acids: CASSPREGSNQPQHF. Combining the CDR3 with reference TRBV9 and TRBJ1-5 gives the whole variable domain DSGVTQTPKHLITATGQRVTLRCSPRSGDLSVYWYQQSLDQGLQFLIQYYNGEERAKGNILERFSAQQFPDLHSELNLSSLELGDSALYFCASSPREGSNQPQHFGDGTRLSIL.

The V and J genes are TRBV6-2 or TRBV6-3 and TRBJ1-1; unclear D gene. The germline V gene has CDR1 MNHEY and CDR2 SVGEGT. Trimming cost V 2 bases and J 3 bases, with 10 bases left between them. The CDR3 contains 14 residues. CDR3 amino acids: CASSYREGYTEAFF. CDR3 nucleotide sequence: TGTGCCAGCAGTTACAGGGAGGGTTACACTGAAGCTTTCTTT.

The chain is built from TRBV7-3 and TRBJ1-4, with no clear D. With 2 bases removed from V and 13 bases from J, the gap between germline ends came to 14 bases. Per germline, CDR1 SGHTA and CDR2 FQGTGA. CDR3 length: 13 amino acids. Here the CDR3 reads CASSLPGSQALFF. The CDR3 coding sequence is TGTGCCAGCAGCTTACCGGGGAGCCAAGCACTGTTTTTT. The full variable domain, with the rest looked up from reference TRBV7-3 and TRBJ1-4, is GAGVSQTPSNKVTEKGKYVELRCDPISGHTALYWYRQSLGQGPEFLIYFQGTGAADDSGLPNDRFFAVRPEGSVSTLKIQRTERGDSAVYLCASSLPGSQALFFGSGTQLSVL.

The CDR3 DNA reads as TGTGCCACCAGTGATGCGGACGGAGGTTCGCGAAACATTCAGTACTTC. The encoded protein is CATSDADGGSRNIQYF. The chain links TRBV24-1 to TRBJ2-4; D possibly corresponds to TRBD2 (5 bases). V was trimmed by 3 bases and J by 6 bases, leaving 17 bases between them. The CDR3 extends over 16 amino acids. Germline-derived CDR1 and CDR2 are KGHDR and SFDVKD.

This clone appeared a few times. The gene calls are TRBV10-2 and TRBJ1-4; 10 bases map to TRBD1. The CDR3 covers 12 residues. With V trimmed by 11 bases and J by 5 bases, 2 bases remained unmatched. Germline-derived CDR1 and CDR2 are WSHSY and SAAADI. The CDR3 region has the DNA TGCGCCGTGGGACAGGGGAATGAAAAACTGTTTTTT. This encodes CAVGQGNEKLFF.

This clone appeared a few times. CDR3 region: CASSYSRTDSYEQYF. In nucleotides, the CDR3 is TGTGCCAGCAGTTACTCGCGGACAGATTCCTACGAGCAGTACTTC. This chain links TRBV6-5 with TRBJ2-7; tentatively, D is TRBD1 (6 bases). CDR1 is MNHEY and CDR2 is SVGAGI in the germline V gene. V lost 0 bases and J lost 1, with 10 bases in between. The CDR3 contains 15 residues.

The chain uses TRBV6-5 and TRBJ1-1, with D maybe TRBD1 (6 bases). The CDR3 contains 15 residues. Between the trimmed V and J ends, which lost 2 bases and 3 bases, there was a span of 13 bases. Germline V gives CDR1 MNHEY, CDR2 SVGAGI. The DNA for the CDR3 is TGTGCCAGCAGTTACAGGGGGGAGCGGGACACTGAAGCTTTCTTT. The encoded protein is CASSYRGERDTEAFF.

V usage is TRBV27 and J usage is TRBJ2-5, with 9 bases lining up with TRBD1. V gave up 7 bases and J gave up 3 bases; unmatched junction bases: 3. Germline CDR1 and CDR2: MNHEY and SMNVEV (reference sequence). The CDR3 runs 13 residues. CDR3 residues: CASNRQGEETQYF. CDR3 nucleotide sequence: TGTGCCAGCAACCGACAGGGGGAAGAGACCCAGTACTTC.

The V and J genes are TRBV21-1 and TRBJ1-2; TRBD1, as called in the table, went unchecked against the DNA. TRBV21-1 constitutes a pseudogene. The CDR3 contains 14 residues. The CDR3 nucleotides read TGTGCCAGCAGCATCAGGGTGACTAACTATGGCTACACCTTC. Translation: CASSIRVTNYGYTF.

This chain uses TRBV11-3 with TRBJ2-2; 7 bases map to TRBD1. Germline trimming cut 3 bases from V and 4 bases from J; bases unmatched to any gene: 2. The germline gives CDR1 SGHNT, CDR2 YENEEA. The CDR3 length is 14 residues. The CDR3 sequence is CASSFTGATGELFF. CDR3 DNA: TGTGCCAGCAGCTTTACAGGGGCCACCGGGGAGCTGTTTTTT.

The V and J genes are TRBV6-2 or TRBV6-3 and TRBJ1-4; TRBD1 is a possible D gene (5 bases). V was pared by 5 bases and J by 3 bases, with 10 bases between. The CDR3 spans 14 residues. Looked up from germline, CDR1 is MNHEY and CDR2 is SVGEGT. CDR3 region: CASSPGNPNEKLFF. CDR3 DNA: TGTGCCAGCAGTCCAGGGAATCCTAATGAAAAACTGTTTTTT.